A selection of T cell receptor beta chains follows, all from one sample in a study of cytomegalovirus exposure and HLA in healthy donors. Method: immunoSEQ multiplex PCR; TCRdb's copy keeps in-frame clones and lacks some. The sample has 100,000 to 140,000 clones, around 69% seen once. Sequenced input: PBMCs. The receptors were sampled from a man younger than 35 in good health and CMV-seronegative. CDR3s include the opening cysteine and the closing phenylalanine or tryptophan. The D gene is left open where the match is weak. Not all rows give a size; the values are once, few, many and, for expanded clones, a class.

clone_size j_call d_call v_call cdr3_aa cdr3_nt
- TRBJ2-7 TRBD1 TRBV6-5 CASSYDGQVNEQYF TGTGCCAGCAGTTACGACGGACAGGTGAACGAGCAGTACTTC
- TRBJ2-2 - TRBV18 CASSPRRPGETGELFF TGTGCCAGCTCACCACGACGGCCAGGGGAGACCGGGGAGCTGTTTTTT
- TRBJ1-3 TRBD1 TRBV9 CASSVAKAGTGGSGNTIYF TGTGCCAGCAGCGTAGCGAAGGCAGGGACAGGGGGCTCTGGAAACACCATATATTTT
- TRBJ1-2 - TRBV2 CASNPPPRGYGYTF TGTGCCAGCAACCCTCCCCCCCGGGGCTATGGCTACACCTTC
- TRBJ2-3 TRBD1 TRBV4-2 CASSQEQGAPSDTQYF TGTGCCAGCAGCCAAGAACAGGGGGCCCCTTCAGATACGCAGTATTTT
- TRBJ2-5 TRBD2 TRBV7-3 CASSAGLALGQETQYF TGTGCCAGCAGCGCCGGACTAGCTCTGGGGCAAGAGACCCAGTACTTC
once TRBJ1-1 TRBD1 TRBV7-3 CASSKIGGQEPEAFF TGTGCCAGCAGCAAGATAGGGGGACAGGAACCTGAAGCTTTCTTT
- TRBJ2-3 - TRBV7-8 CASSLGPLPGDTQYF TGTGCCAGCTCCCTGGGGCCCCTCCCGGGAGATACGCAGTATTTT
- TRBJ2-2 - TRBV10-3 CAISESMGGRTGELFF TGTGCCATCAGTGAGTCGATGGGTGGGAGGACCGGGGAGCTGTTTTTT
- TRBJ2-3 TRBD2 TRBV19 CASRGLATSTDTQYF TGTGCCAGTAGGGGACTAGCGACTAGCACAGATACGCAGTATTTT
- TRBJ2-5 - TRBV20-1 CSAIRETQYF TGCAGTGCTATCCGAGAGACCCAGTACTTC
- TRBJ1-3 - TRBV9 CASSVAVNSGNTIYF TGTGCCAGCAGCGTAGCTGTAAACTCTGGAAACACCATATATTTT
once TRBJ2-5 - TRBV7-2 CASSLVGGYQETQYF TGTGCCAGCAGCTTAGTGGGCGGGTACCAAGAGACCCAGTACTTC
- TRBJ1-4 - TRBV9 CASSVSANEKLFF TGTGCCAGCAGCGTGTCCGCTAATGAAAAACTGTTTTTT
- TRBJ2-7 - TRBV27 CASRALGVYEQYF TGTGCCAGCAGAGCCTTGGGAGTCTACGAGCAGTACTTC
- TRBJ2-6 TRBD1 TRBV28 CASSLARQGLGTF TGTGCCAGCAGTTTAGCCAGACAGGGTCTAGGTACTTTC
- TRBJ2-5 TRBD1 TRBV5-1 CASSSGQGLETQYF TGCGCCAGCAGCTCGGGACAGGGTCTAGAGACCCAGTACTTC
- TRBJ1-5 - TRBV5-1 CASSLDAGSNQPQHF TGCGCCAGCAGCTTGGATGCAGGGTCTAATCAGCCCCAGCATTTT
- TRBJ2-1 TRBD2 TRBV5-1 CASSLAGGHIEQFF TGCGCCAGCAGCCTAGCGGGGGGGCATATTGAGCAGTTCTTC
once TRBJ1-5 - TRBV6-1 CASRPRGGQPQHF TGTGCCAGCCGACCAAGGGGCGGTCAGCCCCAGCATTTT
few TRBJ2-4 TRBD2 TRBV7-2 CASSSRLAGGVNIQYF TGTGCCAGCAGCTCAAGACTAGCGGGGGGCGTAAACATTCAGTACTTC
- TRBJ2-1 TRBD1 TRBV4-1 CASSQEEGQGAGEQFF TGCGCCAGCAGCCAAGAGGAGGGGCAGGGGGCCGGTGAGCAGTTCTTC
- TRBJ2-6 - TRBV19 CASSIFGQGGSGANVLTF TGTGCCAGTAGTATATTCGGGCAGGGGGGCTCTGGGGCCAACGTCCTGACTTTC
- TRBJ2-1 - TRBV15 CATSSPREASSYNEQFF TGTGCCACCTCCTCGCCACGAGAAGCGAGCTCCTACAATGAGCAGTTCTTC
- TRBJ2-5 TRBD2 TRBV11-2 CASSLKPFSGVAETQYF TGTGCCAGCAGCTTAAAACCATTTAGCGGGGTCGCGGAGACCCAGTACTTC
- TRBJ2-3 TRBD2 TRBV2 CAVNGGGPDTQYF TGTGCCGTCAACGGGGGGGGCCCAGATACGCAGTATTTT
many TRBJ1-1 - TRBV6-1 CASSEGETMKAFF TGTGCCAGCAGTGAAGGGGAGACTATGAAAGCTTTCTTT
- TRBJ1-1 TRBD1 TRBV6-6 CASSYLGDSEAFF TGTGCCAGCAGTTACCTTGGGGACAGTGAAGCTTTCTTT
- TRBJ2-7 - TRBV4-1 CASSQESPGDSYEQYF TGCGCCAGCAGCCAAGAGTCCCCCGGGGACTCCTACGAGCAGTACTTC
- TRBJ1-1 - TRBV5-6 CASSRRLGGRDTEAFF TGTGCCAGCAGCCGTAGGCTGGGGGGTAGAGACACTGAAGCTTTCTTT
- TRBJ1-3 - TRBV5-1 CASSLESGTLGNTIYF TGCGCCAGCAGCTTGGAATCCGGGACACTTGGAAACACCATATATTTT
- TRBJ2-2 TRBD1 TRBV10-3 CAISEWTGNTGELFF TGTGCCATCAGTGAATGGACAGGGAACACCGGGGAGCTGTTTTTT
- TRBJ2-5 TRBD2 TRBV18 CASSPRAGGQETQYF TGTGCCAGCTCACCACGAGCGGGGGGCCAAGAGACCCAGTACTTC
- TRBJ1-1 TRBD1 TRBV5-4 CASSLPGTGEHTEAFF TGTGCCAGCAGCTTGCCAGGGACAGGGGAACACACTGAAGCTTTCTTT
- TRBJ1-1 TRBD1 TRBV7-8 CASSLGGQGWGNMNTEAFF TGTGCCAGCAGCTTAGGGGGACAGGGGTGGGGGAACATGAACACTGAAGCTTTCTTT
- TRBJ2-7 - TRBV13 CASSSGLASYEQYF TGTGCCAGCAGCTCAGGTCTAGCCTCCTACGAGCAGTACTTC
- TRBJ2-1 TRBD2 TRBV11-3 CASSRGGALSYEQFF TGTGCCAGCAGCCGCGGGGGGGCCTTATCCTATGAGCAGTTCTTC